This T cell receptor beta chain was captured in a study of early stage breast cancer tumors. TCRdb's copy holds only in-frame clones and misses some; the assay was immunoSEQ multiplex PCR. The sample holds fewer than 90,000 clones, roughly three quarters seen once. This CDR3 has 14 residues. Germline values: CDR1 SNHLY, CDR2 FYNNEI. The V gene end was trimmed by 3 bases and the J gene end by 3 bases; junction bases not matched to a gene: 3. The chain uses TRBV2 and TRBJ2-5; 8 positions agree with TRBD2. This receptor was obtained from a person between 55 and 70 years old with breast cancer. Input material: blood. The CDR3 DNA follows: TGTGCCAGCAGTGAGGAGCGGGGGAAAGAGACCCAGTACTTC. Protein sequence: CASSEERGKETQYF.